What follows is one T cell receptor beta chain and its context. These data belong to a study of control samples from healthy donors and cancer patients. Sequencing used immunoSEQ multiplex PCR; TCRdb keeps in-frame clones, though not all of them. Among 84,000 or so clones listed, roughly nine tenths were seen once. Trimming cost V 0 bases and J 7 bases, with 12 bases left between them. CDR3 length: 14 residues. Germline assignment: CDR1 MNHNS and CDR2 SASEGT. The TCR originated in a man between 45 and 60 years old in good health. The material sequenced was blood. The rearrangement uses TRBV6-1 and TRBJ1-1; D perhaps matches TRBD1 (6 bases). CDR3 bases: TGTGCCAGCAGTGAAGCACAGGGATCGTTTGAAGCTTTCTTT. Amino acid sequence: CASSEAQGSFEAFF.